This is a list of T cell receptor beta chains from one sample in a study of blood T cell repertoires in COVID-19. Generated by immunoSEQ multiplex PCR, the TCRdb table keeps only in-frame clones and is missing some. The repertoire consists of around 40,000 clones, with around 77% occurring once and the leading ten covering around 38%. Sample: peripheral blood. The source of these receptors is a man aged 80 or over with active or convalescent COVID-19. The CDR3 runs from the conserved cysteine through the conserved F or W. Each record gives: D gene, clone size, V gene, J gene, CDR3 protein, CDR3 DNA. A D gene is named only where the DNA matches it firmly. Not every row has a clone size; where given, it reads once, few, many or a size class.

>.|.|TRBV27|TRBJ2-3
CASSYLSGSTDTQYF
TGTGCCAGCAGTTACCTTAGCGGTAGCACAGATACGCAGTATTTT
>TRBD1|few|TRBV7-6|TRBJ1-1
CASSLRTGGTLNTEAFF
TGTGCCAGCAGCTTAAGAACAGGGGGGACTCTGAACACTGAAGCTTTCTTT
>TRBD1|.|TRBV5-1|TRBJ2-3
CASSYSRTGADGTDTQYF
TGCGCCAGCAGCTACTCCCGGACAGGGGCGGACGGCACAGATACGCAGTATTTT
>.|.|TRBV5-4|TRBJ2-5
CASSFRGVEETQYF
TGTGCCAGCAGCTTCAGGGGGGTGGAAGAGACCCAGTACTTC
>.|few|TRBV29-1|TRBJ2-6
CSVQGPGGANVLTF
TGCAGCGTACAGGGCCCTGGTGGGGCCAACGTCCTGACTTTC
>.|.|TRBV9|TRBJ1-4
CASSALGDEKLFF
TGTGCCAGCAGCGCCCTCGGGGATGAAAAACTGTTTTTT
>TRBD1|.|TRBV11-1|TRBJ1-2
CASSYGQGEGGYTF
TGTGCCAGCAGCTACGGACAGGGCGAGGGTGGCTACACCTTC
>TRBD2|.|TRBV11-2|TRBJ2-3
CASSGTSGDLTDTQYF
TGTGCCAGCAGCGGGACTAGCGGGGACCTCACAGATACGCAGTATTTT
>.|.|TRBV3-1/TRBV3-2|TRBJ2-3
CASRSEGDTQYF
TGTGCCAGCCGATCAGAGGGCGATACGCAGTATTTT
>.|.|TRBV6-2/TRBV6-3|TRBJ2-5
CASSYERQQRYF
TGTGCCAGCAGTTACGAAAGGCAGCAGCGGTACTTC
>TRBD1|.|TRBV27|TRBJ1-1
CASSFSGGVGNTEAFF
TGTGCCAGCAGTTTTTCAGGGGGCGTCGGAAACACTGAAGCTTTCTTT
>.|.|TRBV7-3|TRBJ2-1
CASSPEGGVSEQFF
TGTGCCAGCAGCCCCGAGGGGGGGGTTTCTGAGCAGTTCTTC
>.|.|TRBV6-2/TRBV6-3|TRBJ2-4
CASSYLNGAGNIQYF
TGTGCCAGCAGTTACTTAAATGGGGCCGGAAACATTCAGTACTTC
>TRBD2|.|TRBV7-8|TRBJ2-3
CASIPHAGVTDTQYF
TGTGCCAGCATCCCCCATGCGGGGGTCACAGATACGCAGTATTTT
>.|.|TRBV5-6|TRBJ1-2
CASSLLSYGYTF
TGTGCCAGCAGCTTGCTCAGCTATGGCTACACCTTC
>TRBD2|.|TRBV5-4|TRBJ2-1
CASRTGTSANEQFF
TGTGCCAGCAGAACCGGGACTAGCGCCAATGAGCAGTTCTTC
>TRBD2|.|TRBV11-1|TRBJ2-2
CASSPAGGSNTGELFF
TGTGCCAGCAGTCCGGCGGGGGGCTCGAACACCGGGGAGCTGTTTTTT
>.|.|TRBV28|TRBJ2-7
CASSLSGTYEQYF
TGTGCCAGCAGTTTATCCGGGACCTACGAGCAGTACTTC
>TRBD1|.|TRBV28|TRBJ2-5
CASSWGTGGKTQYF
TGTGCCAGCAGCTGGGGGACAGGGGGCAAGACCCAGTACTTC
>.|.|TRBV19|TRBJ1-3
CASSFRGGSGNTIYF
TGTGCCAGTAGCTTTAGGGGCGGCTCTGGAAACACCATATATTTT
>TRBD2|.|TRBV30|TRBJ2-7
CAWTDGTSGKQYF
TGTGCCTGGACCGACGGGACTAGCGGGAAGCAGTACTTC
>TRBD1|.|TRBV19|TRBJ2-5
CASSRQGARETQYF
TGTGCCAGTAGTAGACAGGGGGCTCGAGAGACCCAGTACTTC
>.|.|TRBV28|TRBJ1-3
CASSFLGQGSGNTIYF
TGTGCCAGCAGTTTCCTCGGGCAGGGCTCAGGAAACACCATATATTTT
>.|.|TRBV19|TRBJ2-3
CASRQGRVTDTQYF
TGTGCCAGTAGGCAGGGCAGGGTAACAGATACGCAGTATTTT
>.|.|TRBV10-3|TRBJ2-1
CAISEAEDYNEQFF
TGTGCCATCAGTGAGGCGGAGGACTACAATGAGCAGTTCTTC
>TRBD1|.|TRBV30|TRBJ1-1
CAWSLMRQGAEAFF
TGTGCCTGGAGTCTAATGCGACAGGGGGCTGAAGCTTTCTTT
>TRBD1|.|TRBV10-3|TRBJ1-1
CATGEHQGASDTEAFF
TGTGCCACAGGCGAGCATCAGGGGGCATCGGACACTGAAGCTTTCTTT
>.|.|TRBV6-6|TRBJ1-6
CASRQEPRSPLHF
TGTGCCAGCAGACAGGAGCCGAGGTCACCCCTCCACTTT
>TRBD1|once|TRBV10-3|TRBJ2-1
CATTGADEQFF
TGTGCCACCACAGGGGCGGATGAGCAGTTCTTC
>.|.|TRBV30|TRBJ1-5
CAWDQGNQPQHF
TGTGCCTGGGACCAGGGGAATCAGCCCCAGCATTTT
>TRBD1|.|TRBV6-6|TRBJ1-2
CASSEPGQGDYGYTF
TGTGCCAGCAGCGAACCGGGACAGGGGGACTATGGCTACACCTTC
>.|medium-sized|TRBV11-3|TRBJ2-2
CASSPSGTNTGELFF
TGTGCCAGCAGCCCTTCCGGGACTAACACCGGGGAGCTGTTTTTT
>.|.|TRBV6-5|TRBJ2-3
CASSTTGTLSQYF
TGTGCCAGCAGCACCACCGGGACTCTTTCGCAGTATTTT
>.|.|TRBV13|TRBJ2-7
CASSSGPADEQYF
TGTGCCAGCAGCTCTGGTCCGGCGGACGAGCAGTACTTC
>TRBD1|.|TRBV28|TRBJ1-4
CASSSPYRGRNEKLFF
TGTGCCAGCAGTTCCCCGTACAGGGGGCGGAATGAAAAACTGTTTTTT
>.|.|TRBV2|TRBJ1-1
CASTPSGTEAFF
TGTGCCAGCACGCCCTCGGGCACTGAAGCTTTCTTT
>.|.|TRBV4-1|TRBJ2-7
CASSQDLGRGYEQYF
TGCGCCAGCAGCCAAGATCTCGGCAGGGGATACGAGCAGTACTTC
>TRBD1|.|TRBV18|TRBJ2-3
CASSQGQAVDTQYF
TGTGCCAGCTCACAGGGACAGGCGGTGGATACGCAGTATTTT
>.|.|TRBV29-1|TRBJ1-1
CSARGSGNTEAFF
TGCAGCGCCCGAGGGTCTGGGAACACTGAAGCTTTCTTT
>.|.|TRBV19|TRBJ1-3
CASSIRGNTIYF
TGTGCCAGTAGTATACGGGGAAACACCATATATTTT
>TRBD1|.|TRBV7-9|TRBJ1-6
CASSFPGGSLHF
TGTGCCAGCAGTTTCCCAGGGGGTTCCCTCCACTTT
>TRBD1|.|TRBV19|TRBJ1-5
CASSPRQGNQPQHF
TGTGCCAGTAGTCCCAGACAGGGGAATCAGCCCCAGCATTTT
>TRBD1|.|TRBV2|TRBJ2-1
CASSEAGYGTAYNEQFF
TGTGCCAGCAGTGAAGCGGGTTACGGGACAGCCTACAATGAGCAGTTCTTC